These 23 T cell receptor beta chains originate from one sample sequenced in a study of control samples from healthy donors and cancer patients. Generated by immunoSEQ multiplex PCR, the TCRdb table keeps only in-frame clones and is missing some. Of under 150,000 clones in the sample, about 92% are singletons; the top ten hold 1.5% to 2%. Source material: PBMCs. All receptors derive from a man between 50 and 59 years old with head and neck cancer.

The chain uses TRBV7-8 and TRBJ2-7, with TRBD1 matching 9 bases. The J segment lost 3 bases and the V segment lost 5 bases, leaving 5 bases of the junction unmatched. The CDR3 contains 14 residues. Looked up from germline, CDR1 is SGHVS and CDR2 is FQNEAQ. For the CDR3, the DNA is TGTGCCAGCAGCCCCTCGGGACAGGGCTACGAGCAGTACTTC. Its protein product is CASSPSGQGYEQYF.

V gene TRBV11-2 combines with J gene TRBJ2-3, with 9 bases fitting TRBD1. Germline V CDR1 and CDR2: SGHAT, FQNNGV. Germline trimming cut 5 bases from V and 3 bases from J; bases unmatched to any gene: 6. The CDR3 is 15 residues long. CDR3 in amino acids: CASSPLDRGTDTQYF. In nucleotides, the CDR3 is TGTGCCAGCAGCCCCCTTGACAGGGGGACAGATACGCAGTATTTT.

The CDR3 bases are TGCGCCAGCAGGGCGGCGGGGGGGCCTGATCAGTACTTC. This encodes CASRAAGGPDQYF. The rearrangement joins TRBV10-2 to TRBJ2-4, with 9 bases aligning to TRBD2. The germline gives CDR1 WSHSY, CDR2 SAAADI. The CDR3 spans 13 residues. Germline trimming cut 6 bases from V and 12 bases from J; bases unmatched to any gene: 9.

The J gene is TRBJ2-7, the V gene TRBV24-1, with TRBD2 as a possible D gene (6 bases). V lost 3 bases and J lost 2, with 16 bases in between. The CDR3 spans 16 residues. The germline CDR1 and CDR2 sequences are KGHDR and SFDVKD. CDR3 coding DNA: TGTGCCACCAGTGATCCCGGAGGGGACCGAGCCTACGAGCAGTACTTC. It specifies CATSDPGGDRAYEQYF.

The V and J genes are TRBV2 and TRBJ2-7; the match to TRBD1 covers 9 bases. The CDR3 extends over 16 amino acids. The germline CDR1 and CDR2 sequences are SNHLY and FYNNEI. V trimming: 6 bases; J trimming: 0 bases; junction bases outside the gene matches: 9. CDR3 loop: CASSQTGGLSSYEQYF. Written as DNA, the CDR3 is TGTGCCAGCAGCCAGACAGGGGGACTGAGCTCCTACGAGCAGTACTTC.

The chain uses TRBV9 and TRBJ1-6; a weak D match, TRBD1 (6 bases). The ends were cut back, 0 bases at V and 4 bases at J, with 11 bases in the middle. In germline, CDR1 is SGDLS, CDR2 YYNGEE. The CDR3 is 16 amino acids. The CDR3 nucleotides read TGTGCCAGCAGCGTAGGAAAGGGGGGTTATAATTCACCCCTCCACTTT. This gives the protein CASSVGKGGYNSPLHF.

The rearrangement joins TRBV5-6 to TRBJ2-5, with no clear D. The CDR3 runs to 13 residues. The germline V gene has CDR1 SGHDT and CDR2 YYEEEE. Trimming shortened V by 1 base and J by 3 bases, and 7 bases separated the two germline ends. The CDR3 coding sequence is TGTGCCAGCAGCTTGCAACCGGAAGAGACCCAGTACTTC. It specifies CASSLQPEETQYF.

This sequence joins TRBV5-1 and TRBJ1-1; D remains unclear. This CDR3 is 13 amino acids long. Trimming pared 0 bases from V and 11 bases from J, leaving 14 bases between. From germline, CDR1 is SGHRS and CDR2 YFSETQ. CDR3 sequence reads: CASSLGTAERAFF. The CDR3, as DNA: TGCGCCAGCAGCTTGGGGACGGCAGAGAGGGCTTTCTTT.

A single count supports this clone. The chain joins TRBV6-6 to TRBJ2-5, with TRBD2 matching over 10 bases. CDR3 length: 15 amino acids. V was clipped by 4 bases and J by 5 bases; unmatched bases: 7. CDR1 is MNHNY, CDR2 SVGAGI, per germline (reference sequence). The CDR3 coding sequence is TGTGCCAGCAGTTCCCTAGCGGGGGCGCCGGAGACCCAGTACTTC. This encodes CASSSLAGAPETQYF.

The chain recombines TRBV4-3 with TRBJ2-6, with TRBD1 matching over 7 bases. Trimming cost V 1 base and J 2 bases; bases outside gene matches: 2. CDR3 length: 16 amino acids. Germline CDR1 is LGHNA and CDR2 is YSLEER. The DNA for the CDR3 is TGCGCCAGCAGCCAAGTAGGGGGCACTGGGGCCAACGTCCTGACTTTC. Translation gives CASSQVGGTGANVLTF.

This chain connects TRBV13 to TRBJ2-5; D is possibly TRBD1 (6 bases). The ends were cut back, 1 base at V and 1 base at J, with 10 bases in the middle. The V gene's germline CDR1 is PRHDT and CDR2 FYEKMQ (reference sequence). The CDR3 contains 15 residues. The CDR3 sequence is CASSLVRGGQETQYF. The DNA of the CDR3 is TGTGCCAGCAGCTTAGTTAGAGGGGGCCAAGAGACCCAGTACTTC.

Written as DNA, the CDR3 is TGTGCCTGGCTCCGGAAGGACTATGGCTACACCTTC. Translation: CAWLRKDYGYTF. The chain carries TRBV30 and TRBJ1-2; D uncertain. CDR3 length: 12 residues. Germline CDR1 reads GTSNPN; CDR2 reads SVGIG (reference sequence). V lost 5 bases and J lost 3, with 10 bases in between.

About this clone itself: Other DNA variants within this sample encode the same CDR3. The chain links TRBV19 to TRBJ2-1; D is ambiguous. The CDR3 totals 13 residues. V was shortened by 3 bases and J by 4 bases, with 7 bases between the two germline ends. CDR1 is LNHDA, CDR2 SQIVND, per germline (reference sequence). This CDR3 is CASSIGLYNEQFF. As DNA, the CDR3 is TGTGCCAGTAGTATTGGCCTTTACAATGAGCAGTTCTTC.

The chain carries TRBV11-3 and TRBJ2-5; D is unclear. Trimming left V 5 bases short and J 2 bases short, with 15 bases between. Looked up from germline, CDR1 is SGHNT and CDR2 is YENEEA. The CDR3 is 15 amino acids. In DNA, the CDR3 is TGTGCCAGCAGCGGATCGTCACCTAATCAAGAGACCCAGTACTTC. This gives the protein CASSGSSPNQETQYF. Full variable domain (missing parts from reference TRBV11-3 and TRBJ2-5): EAGVVQSPRYKIIEKKQPVAFWCNPISGHNTLYWYLQNLGQGPELLIRYENEEAVDDSQLPKDRFSAERLKGVDSTLKIQPAELGDSAVYLCASSGSSPNQETQYFGPGTRLLVL.

This clone was picked up one time. The V and J genes are TRBV10-2 and TRBJ2-1, with D maybe TRBD1 (6 bases). In germline, CDR1 is WSHSY, CDR2 SAAADI. The CDR3 runs 13 residues. Trimming left V 10 bases short and J 8 bases short, with 18 bases between. CDR3 nucleotides: TGCGCCACCTCGGACGGGTCAGGGGATGAGCAGTTCTTC. Its protein is CATSDGSGDEQFF.

This chain joins TRBV5-1 and TRBJ2-1; 13 bases fit TRBD2. This CDR3 is built from 17 residues. The V gene end was trimmed by 0 bases and the J gene end by 5 bases; junction bases not matched to a gene: 5. Germline CDR1 reads SGHRS; CDR2 reads YFSETQ. The CDR3 loop reads CASSLGPTSGGNNEQFF. The CDR3 DNA sequence: TGCGCCAGCAGCTTGGGCCCGACTAGCGGGGGGAACAATGAGCAGTTCTTC.

V is TRBV29-1 and J is TRBJ2-3; TRBD2 might be the D (6 bases). Germline lookup yields CDR1 SQVTM and CDR2 ANQGSEA. Deletions cut 7 bases from V and 5 bases from J, with 19 bases between. This CDR3 has 14 residues. CDR3 residues: CSGLERGVQDTQYF. DNA of the CDR3: TGCAGCGGACTAGAACGCGGGGTACAAGATACGCAGTATTTT.

CDR3 amino acids: CASSQDPADTQYF. The CDR3 nucleotides are TGCGCCAGCAGCCAAGATCCGGCAGATACGCAGTATTTT. This chain links TRBV4-3 with TRBJ2-3; D is uncertain. The CDR3 totals 13 residues. Trimming shortened V by 0 bases and J by 4 bases, and 5 bases separated the two germline ends. Germline values: CDR1 LGHNA, CDR2 YSLEER.

The chain carries TRBV5-1 and TRBJ2-7; D unclear. The V end was cut by 3 bases, the J end by 1 base, with 11 bases between. The CDR3 totals 14 residues. The germline V gene has CDR1 SGHRS and CDR2 YFSETQ. CDR3 in amino acids: CASSSPMKSYEQYF. CDR3 in DNA: TGCGCCAGCAGCTCCCCAATGAAGTCCTACGAGCAGTACTTC.

This sequence joins TRBV7-2 and TRBJ2-7, with TRBD1 identical over 8 bases. The CDR3 length is 15 residues. Losses at the gene ends were 1 base for V and 2 bases for J; bases not matched to a gene: 4. CDR1 and CDR2 (germline): SGHTA, FQGNSA. DNA for the CDR3: TGTGCCAGCAGCTTAGGTGGGACAGGACCCTACGAGCAGTACTTC. Translating gives CASSLGGTGPYEQYF. The variable domain in full, with the rest retrieved from reference TRBV7-2 and TRBJ2-7, is GAGVSQSPSNKVTEKGKDVELRCDPISGHTALYWYRQSLGQGLEFLIYFQGNSAPDKSGLPSDRFSAERTGGSVSTLTIQRTQQEDSAVYLCASSLGGTGPYEQYFGPGTRLTVT.

V usage is TRBV11-2 and J usage is TRBJ2-7, with 8 positions matching TRBD2. In germline, CDR1 is SGHAT, CDR2 FQNNGV. This CDR3 is 15 amino acids long. V dropped 5 bases and J dropped 3; count of bases not matched to a gene: 9. This CDR3 is CASSPWAGGNYEQYF. The CDR3 DNA follows: TGTGCCAGCAGCCCGTGGGCGGGGGGAAACTACGAGCAGTACTTC.

The rearrangement links TRBV6-5 to TRBJ1-1; 8 nucleotides line up with TRBD1. V lost 10 bases, J lost 5 bases, and 6 bases stayed unmatched. CDR1 is MNHEY and CDR2 is SVGAGI in the germline V gene. This CDR3 spans 12 amino acids. Written as DNA, the CDR3 is TGTGCCACCCAGGGGGCGAGAACTGAAGCTTTCTTT. It codes for CATQGARTEAFF.

The chain couples TRBV6-5 to TRBJ1-1, with 9 bases that match TRBD1. The CDR3 sequence is 14 residues long. Trimming removed 2 bases from V and 7 bases from J; junction bases left unmatched: 5. Germline CDR1 is MNHEY and CDR2 is SVGAGI. In DNA form, the CDR3 reads TGTGCCAGCAGTTACACCGGGACAGGGTATGAAGCTTTCTTT. Its protein is CASSYTGTGYEAFF.